These 20 T cell receptor beta chains were all obtained from the same sample, sequenced in a study of T-cell memory formation after mild COVID-19. TCRdb ran MiXCR on the 5' RACE reads and lists one entry per CDR3 protein. The sample shows 100,000 to 150,000 distinct CDR3 sequences, 17% of them seen only once. Sequencing used PBMCs or a T cell subset sorted from them (not recorded which). Receptor source: a man between 18 and 35 years old who had mild COVID-19 (a few samples of this study predate the infection). Cell type and time point are not known.

This clonotype was observed a few times. V usage is TRBV5-6 and J usage is TRBJ1-2, with D perhaps TRBD1 (6 bases). This CDR3 region has 14 residues. Trimming removed 1 base at V and 0 bases at J, with 7 bases between. The germline V gene has CDR1 SGHDT and CDR2 YYEEEE. The CDR3 spells CASSLRTANYGYTF. The CDR3 DNA follows: TGTGCCAGCAGCTTGAGGACAGCTAACTATGGCTACACCTTC.

Many counts were recorded for this clonotype. CDR3 DNA sequence: TGTGCCAGCAGTTCGACAGGGGACGGAGGCTACACCTTC. Its protein is CASSSTGDGGYTF. The J gene is TRBJ1-2, the V gene TRBV7-9; 8 positions match TRBD1. With V trimmed by 6 bases and J by 8 bases, 8 bases remained unmatched. The CDR3 is made up of 13 amino acids. Germline lookup yields CDR1 SEHNR and CDR2 FQNEAQ (reference sequence).

The chain employs TRBV5-1 and TRBJ2-3; TRBD1 matches at 7 bases. Germline V gene lookup returns CDR1 SGHRS and CDR2 YFSETQ. V dropped 2 bases and J dropped 1; count of bases not matched to a gene: 7. The CDR3 extends over 16 amino acids. The CDR3 sequence is CASSLLTGVGTDTQYF. The CDR3 region has the DNA TGCGCCAGCAGCTTATTAACAGGGGTCGGCACAGATACGCAGTATTTT.

This sequence joins TRBV3-1 and TRBJ2-7, with 15 bases lining up with TRBD2. Germline CDR1 is LGHDT and CDR2 is YNNKEL (reference sequence). J was trimmed by 5 bases and V by 5 bases; bases with no gene match: 4. The CDR3 length is 15 residues. The CDR3 coding sequence is TGTGCCAGCAGCGGGACTAGCGGGGGGTTCGACGAGCAGTACTTC. This sequence encodes CASSGTSGGFDEQYF.

This clonotype has ten or more counts. The chain employs TRBV7-2 and TRBJ2-4; no reliable D call. CDR3 size: 14 residues. With 4 bases removed from V and 0 bases from J, the gap between germline ends came to 7 bases. Germline V CDR1 and CDR2: SGHTA, FQGNSA. The CDR3 sequence: CASSSRVAKNIQYF. The DNA for the CDR3 is TGTGCCAGCAGCTCACGTGTAGCCAAAAACATTCAGTACTTC.

The chain's CDR3 is CAISEYLVGEQYV. CDR3 sequence (DNA): TGTGCCATCAGTGAGTATTTAGTGGGTGAGCAGTACGTC. V and J are TRBV10-3 and TRBJ2-7; D remains ambiguous. Trimming shortened V by 1 base and J by 7 bases, and 11 bases separated the two germline ends. This CDR3 contains 13 residues. Germline loops: CDR1 ENHRY, CDR2 SYGVKD.

This chain connects TRBV24-1 to TRBJ2-3; 7 positions agree with TRBD2. Germline V gene lookup returns CDR1 KGHDR and CDR2 SFDVKD. V gave up 5 bases and J gave up 4 bases; unmatched junction bases: 8. The CDR3 is 15 amino acids. In DNA form, the CDR3 reads TGTGCCACCAGTGCCTCCCAGGGAGGGGCAGATACGCAGTATTTT. Protein sequence: CATSASQGGADTQYF.

This clonotype was detected a few times. J is TRBJ2-1 and V is TRBV5-1; no definite D call. The CDR3 runs to 13 residues. Between the trimmed V and J ends, which lost 1 base and 4 bases, there was a span of 6 bases. Germline V gene lookup returns CDR1 SGHRS and CDR2 YFSETQ. CDR3 region: CASSLTTYNEQFF. DNA for the CDR3: TGCGCCAGCAGCTTGACCACTTACAATGAGCAGTTCTTC.

The chain couples TRBV12-3 or TRBV12-4 to TRBJ2-5, with D possibly TRBD1 on 5 matching bases. The CDR3 covers 14 residues. The V gene lost 5 bases and the J gene lost 5 bases, with 15 bases spanning the gap. CDR3 nucleotide sequence: TGTGCCAGCAGTCCCACTGACAGCTGGGAGACCCAGTACTTC. It codes for CASSPTDSWETQYF.

V is TRBV6-5 and J is TRBJ2-3, with D possibly matching TRBD2 (6 bases). Per germline, CDR1 MNHEY and CDR2 SVGAGI. The CDR3 length is 14 residues. With 5 bases removed from V and 2 bases from J, the gap between germline ends came to 11 bases. DNA of the CDR3: TGTGCCAGCAGTCAACGACTAGACACAGATACGCAGTATTTT. It codes for CASSQRLDTDTQYF.

The chain couples TRBV4-2 to TRBJ2-1; 9 nucleotides agree with TRBD2. With V trimmed by 0 bases and J by 5 bases, 8 bases remained unmatched. The CDR3 length is 17 residues. CDR1 is LGHNA and CDR2 is YNFKEQ in the germline V gene. For the CDR3, the DNA is TGTGCCAGCAGCCAAGAGGGTTTGGCTAGCGGGGACAATGAGCAGTTCTTC. Its translation: CASSQEGLASGDNEQFF.

The rearrangement joins TRBV7-2 to TRBJ2-7; D might be TRBD2 (7 bases). Germline V gene lookup returns CDR1 SGHTA and CDR2 FQGNSA. Trimming cost V 5 bases and J 2 bases, with 16 bases left between them. This CDR3 spans 15 amino acids. The CDR3 protein is CASSPGRGRTYEQYF. The CDR3, as DNA: TGTGCCAGCAGCCCGGGGAGGGGGAGGACCTACGAGCAGTACTTC. Together with reference TRBV7-2 and TRBJ2-7, the CDR3 gives the full variable domain: GAGVSQSPSNKVTEKGKDVELRCDPISGHTALYWYRQSLGQGLEFLIYFQGNSAPDKSGLPSDRFSAERTGGSVSTLTIQRTQQEDSAVYLCASSPGRGRTYEQYFGPGTRLTVT.

This clonotype showed up just a few times. The CDR3 region is CSATHGPLSSDTQYF. The CDR3 DNA follows: TGCAGTGCGACTCACGGTCCCCTGTCGTCAGATACGCAGTATTTT. The genes are TRBV20-1 and TRBJ2-3; the D is unclear. This CDR3 contains 15 residues. V was trimmed by 6 bases and J by 4 bases, leaving 20 bases between them. The germline V gene has CDR1 DFQATT and CDR2 SNEGSKA (reference sequence).

The chain has TRBV5-1 and TRBJ2-4, with D possibly matching TRBD1 (5 bases). This CDR3 comprises 16 residues. CDR1 and CDR2 (germline): SGHRS, YFSETQ. Trimming pared 0 bases from V and 5 bases from J, leaving 15 bases between. DNA of the CDR3: TGCGCCAGCAGCTTGGGTATGGCGGAACAGGAAAACATTCAGTACTTC. This gives the protein CASSLGMAEQENIQYF. Based on the CDR3 plus reference TRBV5-1 and TRBJ2-4, the full variable domain is KAGVTQTPRYLIKTRGQQVTLSCSPISGHRSVSWYQQTPGQGLQFLFEYFSETQRNKGNFPGRFSGRQFSNSRSEMNVSTLELGDSALYLCASSLGMAEQENIQYFGAGTRLSVL.

This clonotype has just a few counts. The genes are TRBV7-8 and TRBJ1-1; D is uncertain. CDR3 size: 15 residues. Per germline, CDR1 SGHVS and CDR2 FQNEAQ. V was cut by 8 bases and J by 6 bases, with 22 bases left in between. The CDR3, as DNA: TGTGCCAGCGCAAAATCGCGTCTGTCCGGACCTGAAGCTTTCTTT. Protein product: CASAKSRLSGPEAFF.

This clonotype was seen a handful of times. The V call is TRBV12-3 or TRBV12-4, the J call TRBJ1-3, with D uncertain. V lost 3 bases and J lost 0, with 6 bases in between. This CDR3 has 14 residues. The CDR3 region is CASSFPPSGNTIYF. In DNA, the CDR3 is TGTGCCAGCAGTTTCCCCCCCTCTGGAAACACCATATATTTT.

This clonotype was counted only a few times. The genes are TRBV5-8 and TRBJ2-4; possibly TRBD2 for D (6 bases). The germline V gene encodes CDR1 SGHTS and CDR2 YDEGEE. With 4 bases removed from V and 5 bases from J, the gap between germline ends came to 16 bases. This CDR3 has 15 residues. The CDR3 here is CASSLSGGDQNIQYF. The CDR3 DNA is TGTGCCAGCAGCCTTTCCGGGGGAGATCAAAACATTCAGTACTTC. The variable domain in full, with the rest retrieved from reference TRBV5-8 and TRBJ2-4, is EAGVTQSPTHLIKTRGQQATLRCSPISGHTSVYWYQQALGLGLQFLLWYDEGEERNRGNFPPRFSGRQFPNYSSELNVNALELEDSALYLCASSLSGGDQNIQYFGAGTRLSVL.

The chain is built from TRBV6-2 or TRBV6-3 and TRBJ2-1, with 11 bases lining up with TRBD2. The CDR3 is 16 residues long. J lost 10 bases, V lost 8 bases, and 16 bases had no gene match. Germline V gene data show CDR1 as MNHEY and CDR2 as SVGEGT. The CDR3 loop is CASWKLSGGATREQFF. The CDR3 DNA is TGTGCCAGCTGGAAGCTTAGCGGGGGGGCTACCCGCGAGCAGTTCTTC.

This clonotype has more than one count but fewer than ten. The chain recombines TRBV7-2 with TRBJ1-5; D uncertain. Germline V lookup: CDR1 SGHTA, CDR2 FQGNSA. This CDR3 has 13 amino acids. The V end lost 0 bases, the J end lost 5 bases, and 5 bases lay between the germline ends. CDR3 nucleotides: TGTGCCAGCAGCTTAGCCCTATATCAGCCCCAGCATTTT. This translates into CASSLALYQPQHF. The variable domain in full, completed from reference TRBV7-2 and TRBJ1-5, reads GAGVSQSPSNKVTEKGKDVELRCDPISGHTALYWYRQSLGQGLEFLIYFQGNSAPDKSGLPSDRFSAERTGGSVSTLTIQRTQQEDSAVYLCASSLALYQPQHFGDGTRLSIL.

The rearrangement links TRBV9 to TRBJ2-2; the match to TRBD2 covers 8 bases. The junction had 4 bases not matched to a gene; V was cut back by 3 bases and J by 0 bases. Germline V gene data show CDR1 as SGDLS and CDR2 as YYNGEE. The CDR3 extends over 16 amino acids. This chain's CDR3 is CASSARTSPNTGELFF. The CDR3 bases are TGTGCCAGCAGCGCAAGGACTAGCCCGAACACCGGGGAGCTGTTTTTT.